The 4 T cell receptor beta chains listed next were all sequenced from one sample in a study of cytomegalovirus exposure and HLA in healthy donors. The PCR made use of 60 Vbeta and 13 Jbeta primers. TCRdb's table, derived via immunoSEQ multiplex PCR, lists solely in-frame clones and lacks some. Here the sample spans about 110,000 clones, roughly 79% being singletons. Material for sequencing was PBMCs. All receptors come from a woman in her twenties or thirties in good health and CMV-seronegative.

The chain employs TRBV10-3 and TRBJ2-3, with 9 bases matching TRBD2. With V trimmed by 4 bases and J by 5 bases, 7 bases remained unmatched. The CDR3 contains 15 residues. Germline V gives CDR1 ENHRY, CDR2 SYGVKD. The CDR3, as DNA: TGTGCCATCAGTGGGGGGGAGACTAGCGGAGATACGCAGTATTTT. This translates into CAISGGETSGDTQYF.

The chain is built from TRBV10-1 and TRBJ2-1, with 12 bases fitting TRBD2. This CDR3 is built from 16 residues. Germline trimming cut 3 bases from V and 6 bases from J; bases unmatched to any gene: 6. The V gene's germline CDR1 is WNHNN and CDR2 SYGVQD (reference sequence). The CDR3 region has the DNA TGCGCCAGCAGTGACCCGGGACTAGCGGGCCTCAATGAGCAGTTCTTC. Translated, it gives CASSDPGLAGLNEQFF.

The rearrangement uses TRBV11-2 and TRBJ1-1; 8 positions agree with TRBD1. After removal of 5 bases from V and 1 base from J, the junction contained 6 bases not matched to a gene. This CDR3 region has 15 residues. The germline V gene has CDR1 SGHAT and CDR2 FQNNGV. The CDR3 here is CASSRTGRTNTEAFF. The DNA of the CDR3 is TGTGCCAGCAGCCGGACAGGGCGAACGAACACTGAAGCTTTCTTT. Filled out from reference TRBV11-2 and TRBJ1-1, the complete variable domain reads EAGVAQSPRYKIIEKRQSVAFWCNPISGHATLYWYQQILGQGPKLLIQFQNNGVVDDSQLPKDRFSAERLKGVDSTLKIQPAKLEDSAVYLCASSRTGRTNTEAFFGQGTRLTVV.

This clone has just a few counts. The chain couples TRBV14 to TRBJ1-3; 8 bases map to TRBD1. The germline gives CDR1 SGHDN, CDR2 FVKESK. Trimming removed 4 bases from V and 0 bases from J; junction bases left unmatched: 8. The CDR3 length is 17 residues. The CDR3 DNA reads as TGTGCCAGCAGCCTGGGACAGGCGATTTCCTCTGGAAACACCATATATTTT. It specifies CASSLGQAISSGNTIYF. The complete variable domain, with remaining parts taken from reference TRBV14 and TRBJ1-3, reads EAGVTQFPSHSVIEKGQTVTLRCDPISGHDNLYWYRRVMGKEIKFLLHFVKESKQDESGMPNNRFLAERTGGTYSTLKVQPAELEDSGVYFCASSLGQAISSGNTIYFGEGSWLTVV.